These 30 T cell receptor beta chains were all obtained from the same sample, sequenced in a study of T cells after yellow fever vaccination. TCRdb reprocessed the 5' RACE reads with MiXCR, giving one entry per CDR3 protein. The table lists approximately 160,000 distinct CDR3 sequences, about 6% of them singletons. Sequencing was performed on CD4+ T cells sorted from PBMCs, taken on the day of the first yellow fever vaccination. The receptors originated from a man between 18 and 35 years old who received the YFV17D yellow fever vaccine.

The rearrangement links TRBV5-5 to TRBJ2-5; D uncertain. Per the germline V gene, CDR1 is SGHKS and CDR2 is YYEKEE (reference sequence). The CDR3 length is 14 residues. V was cut by 3 bases and J by 4 bases, with 13 bases left in between. DNA of the CDR3: TGTGCCAGCAGCTCCGGGCCCTTCCGAGAGACCCAGTACTTC. Translation gives CASSSGPFRETQYF.

The table lists this clonotype with a few counts. The rearrangement uses TRBV7-9 and TRBJ1-2; D uncertain. Between the trimmed V and J ends, which lost 0 bases and 5 bases, there was a span of 10 bases. Germline V gene sequence: CDR1 SEHNR, CDR2 FQNEAQ (reference sequence). CDR3 length: 14 amino acids. CDR3 sequence: CASSLAFIWYGYTF. The CDR3 DNA sequence: TGTGCCAGCAGCTTAGCATTTATCTGGTATGGCTACACCTTC.

This clonotype was recorded at least ten times. The CDR3: CASSARSSGGETQYF. The CDR3 DNA reads as TGTGCCAGCAGCGCCAGGTCTAGCGGGGGTGAGACCCAGTACTTC. V and J are TRBV5-4 and TRBJ2-5; TRBD2 matches at 10 bases. V lost 4 bases, J lost 5 bases, and 8 bases stayed unmatched. This CDR3 comprises 15 residues. In germline, CDR1 is SGHNT, CDR2 YYREEE (reference sequence).

This clonotype was seen only a few times. DNA for the CDR3: TGTGCCAGCAGCTTGGCTTTCGGCCAAGAGACCCAGTACTTC. Its protein is CASSLAFGQETQYF. This chain joins TRBV5-4 and TRBJ2-5; D unclear. The ends were cut back, 0 bases at V and 1 base at J, with 7 bases in the middle. The CDR3 is 14 residues long. From germline, CDR1 is SGHNT and CDR2 YYREEE (reference sequence).

This clonotype was seen many times. The CDR3 is CASSVVPGPDYEQYF. The CDR3 DNA follows: TGTGCCAGCAGCGTAGTGCCCGGGCCCGACTACGAGCAGTACTTC. The chain couples TRBV9 to TRBJ2-7; D unclear. The CDR3 is made up of 15 amino acids. Per germline, CDR1 SGDLS and CDR2 YYNGEE. The V and J ends lost 0 bases and 3 bases respectively, with 13 bases between them.

The rearrangement joins TRBV7-9 to TRBJ2-3, with D uncertain. The CDR3 loop spans 15 amino acids. V was clipped by 5 bases and J by 1 base, with 13 bases between them. Germline CDR1 is SEHNR and CDR2 is FQNEAQ (reference sequence). The CDR3 region has the DNA TGTGCCAGCAGCCGACTCGTTTGGGGCACAGATACGCAGTATTTT. Translated, it gives CASSRLVWGTDTQYF.

This clonotype was counted between two and nine times. This sequence joins TRBV7-6 and TRBJ2-2; D perhaps matches TRBD2 (5 bases). Trimming took 5 bases from V and 1 from J, leaving 23 bases between them. The germline V gene has CDR1 SGHVS and CDR2 FNYEAQ. This CDR3 contains 19 residues. CDR3 residues: CASSPVSVTRNLNTGELFF. The CDR3, as DNA: TGTGCCAGCAGCCCCGTTAGCGTGACAAGAAATTTGAACACCGGGGAGCTGTTTTTT.

There are many counts of this clonotype. The chain uses TRBV29-1 and TRBJ2-3, with TRBD2 matching 8 bases. CDR3 length: 13 amino acids. Germline V gene sequence: CDR1 SQVTM, CDR2 ANQGSEA. J gave up 1 base and V 7 bases, and 4 bases lay outside the gene matches. CDR3 in DNA: TGCAGCGGGCGGGGGGCCGGCACAGATACGCAGTATTTT. This translates into CSGRGAGTDTQYF.

This clonotype was seen repeatedly, ten times or more. V usage is TRBV18 and J usage is TRBJ2-5, with TRBD2 as a possible D gene (5 bases). This CDR3 is built from 13 residues. Trimming took off 3 bases at V and 5 bases at J, with 10 bases between the two ends. Germline V gene lookup returns CDR1 KGHSH and CDR2 LQKENI. CDR3 protein: CASSPGVLETQYF. DNA for the CDR3: TGTGCCAGCTCACCCGGGGTTTTGGAGACCCAGTACTTC.

This clonotype was seen ten or more times. The chain carries TRBV5-1 and TRBJ2-2, with D unclear. Per the germline V gene, CDR1 is SGHRS and CDR2 is YFSETQ. The CDR3 runs 13 residues. The V gene lost 4 bases and the J gene lost 7 bases, with 11 bases spanning the gap. CDR3 amino acids: CASSRDANGELFF. Written as DNA, the CDR3 is TGCGCCAGCAGCCGTGACGCTAACGGGGAGCTGTTTTTT.

This clonotype came up many times. The chain uses TRBV2 and TRBJ1-5; tentatively, D is TRBD1 (6 bases). Deletions cut 6 bases from V and 7 bases from J, with 13 bases between. Germline V gene sequence: CDR1 SNHLY, CDR2 FYNNEI. This CDR3 has 13 residues. The CDR3 nucleotides are TGTGCCAGCAGAGAACAGGGCGGACAGCCCCAGCATTTT. It codes for CASREQGGQPQHF.

This clonotype was observed a handful of times. The rearrangement uses TRBV18 and TRBJ1-1; D possibly corresponds to TRBD1 (6 bases). The germline CDR1 and CDR2 sequences are KGHSH and LQKENI. Deletions cut 3 bases from V and 1 base from J, with 15 bases between. The length of the CDR3 is 16 residues. The CDR3 DNA reads as TGTGCCAGCTCACCGCTCACAGGGTCTGGGAACACTGAAGCTTTCTTT. It is translated as CASSPLTGSGNTEAFF.

This clonotype was recorded at least ten times. The gene calls are TRBV5-1 and TRBJ2-3; D remains unclear. V dropped 0 bases and J dropped 4 bases, with 12 bases sitting between them. The CDR3 covers 15 residues. Germline V CDR1 and CDR2: SGHRS, YFSETQ. For the CDR3, the DNA is TGCGCCAGCAGCTTGGGATCCAGGAGCGCAGATACGCAGTATTTT. Its translation: CASSLGSRSADTQYF.

This clonotype was seen only a few times. The J gene is TRBJ1-1, the V gene TRBV6-5; no firm D call. The V end was cut by 0 bases, the J end by 0 bases, with 8 bases between. The germline V gene encodes CDR1 MNHEY and CDR2 SVGAGI. This CDR3 contains 15 residues. CDR3 DNA: TGTGCCAGCAGTTACTCAAGGGTTTTGAACACTGAAGCTTTCTTT. Amino acid sequence: CASSYSRVLNTEAFF.

The table lists this clonotype with a few counts. V gene TRBV19 combines with J gene TRBJ2-1; D remains unclear. The length of the CDR3 is 16 residues. V lost 5 bases to trimming and J lost 2 bases, with 16 bases between them. Germline V gene lookup returns CDR1 LNHDA and CDR2 SQIVND (reference sequence). The CDR3 nucleotides are TGTGCCAGTAGTCTGGGGTCTCTAAATACCTACAATGAGCAGTTCTTC. Its protein product is CASSLGSLNTYNEQFF.

This clonotype was seen many times. J is TRBJ2-5 and V is TRBV4-1, with TRBD2 as a possible D gene (6 bases). This CDR3 has 16 amino acids. Germline assignment: CDR1 MGHRA and CDR2 YSYEKL. With 1 base removed from V and 0 bases from J, the gap between germline ends came to 12 bases. The CDR3 sequence is CASSQVSGVYQETQYF. CDR3 nucleotides: TGCGCCAGCAGCCAAGTTTCGGGGGTGTACCAAGAGACCCAGTACTTC.

Many counts were recorded for this clonotype. This chain uses TRBV5-4 with TRBJ1-2; TRBD1 is a possible D gene (5 bases). Deletions cut 5 bases from V and 0 bases from J, with 11 bases between. The CDR3 is 14 amino acids. Germline CDR1 is SGHNT and CDR2 is YYREEE (reference sequence). The CDR3, as DNA: TGTGCCAGCAGGGGGACCGAGACTAACTATGGCTACACCTTC. Amino acid sequence: CASRGTETNYGYTF. Drawing the rest from reference TRBV5-4 and TRBJ1-2, the complete variable domain is ETGVTQSPTHLIKTRGQQVTLRCSSQSGHNTVSWYQQALGQGPQFIFQYYREEENGRGNFPPRFSGLQFPNYSSELNVNALELDDSALYLCASRGTETNYGYTFGSGTRLTVV.

At least ten counts were recorded for this clonotype. The chain has TRBV7-2 and TRBJ2-5; D perhaps matches TRBD2 (6 bases). Trimming removed 0 bases at V and 4 bases at J, with 15 bases between. In germline, CDR1 is SGHTA, CDR2 FQGNSA. CDR3 length: 16 amino acids. CDR3 DNA: TGTGCCAGCAGCTTAGCATCCGGGGGAGGTCGAGAGACCCAGTACTTC. Protein sequence: CASSLASGGGRETQYF.

This clonotype was detected only a few times. The gene calls are TRBV5-1 and TRBJ1-5, with D unclear. The CDR3 contains 12 residues. Germline CDR1 reads SGHRS; CDR2 reads YFSETQ. Trimming left V 8 bases short and J 5 bases short, with 11 bases between. The CDR3 is CARPRPHQPQHF. The CDR3 region has the DNA TGCGCCAGACCGCGGCCTCATCAGCCCCAGCATTTT.

The chain has TRBV18 and TRBJ2-1; no definite D call. CDR3 length equals 15 residues. V was clipped by 0 bases and J by 2 bases, with 8 bases between them. Germline V gene data show CDR1 as KGHSH and CDR2 as LQKENI. CDR3 sequence (DNA): TGTGCCAGCTCACCACCGACGTACCCCTACAATGAGCAGTTCTTC. This gives the protein CASSPPTYPYNEQFF.

This clonotype was counted at least ten times. The chain is built from TRBV7-6 and TRBJ2-2, with unresolved D. V gave up 2 bases and J gave up 0 bases, with 10 bases separating them. CDR3 length equals 16 residues. Germline V gives CDR1 SGHVS, CDR2 FNYEAQ. DNA for the CDR3: TGTGCCAGCAGCTTAAGACCCACTACGAACACCGGGGAGCTGTTTTTT. It is translated as CASSLRPTTNTGELFF.

This clonotype was picked up many times. The chain recombines TRBV29-1 with TRBJ2-5; 13 positions agree with TRBD2. J lost 8 bases, V lost 6 bases, and 3 bases had no gene match. The CDR3 covers 12 residues. The germline V gene encodes CDR1 SQVTM and CDR2 ANQGSEA. This CDR3 is CSVRLAGGTQYF. CDR3 sequence (DNA): TGCAGCGTAAGACTAGCGGGGGGCACCCAGTACTTC.

The chain recombines TRBV5-5 with TRBJ2-2; D is undetermined. V gave up 4 bases and J gave up 7 bases, with 14 bases separating them. The CDR3 has 14 residues. In germline, CDR1 is SGHKS, CDR2 YYEKEE (reference sequence). The CDR3 spells CASSPGILCGELFF. The DNA for the CDR3 is TGTGCCAGCAGCCCTGGGATCCTCTGCGGGGAGCTGTTTTTT.

Only a few counts were recorded for this clonotype. The chain uses TRBV4-3 and TRBJ2-5, with TRBD2 matching over 10 bases. CDR1 and CDR2 (germline): LGHNA, YSLEER. The CDR3 runs to 18 residues. V shed 1 base and J 0 bases; nucleotides not matched to a gene: 8. The CDR3 sequence: CASSQVTSGASYQETQYF. As DNA, the CDR3 is TGCGCCAGCAGCCAAGTAACTAGCGGGGCCTCGTACCAAGAGACCCAGTACTTC.

This clonotype was seen ten or more times. This chain joins TRBV10-1 and TRBJ2-1; possibly TRBD1 for D (6 bases). The CDR3 runs 13 residues. Trimming removed 8 bases at V and 3 bases at J, with 11 bases between. Germline lookup yields CDR1 WNHNN and CDR2 SYGVQD (reference sequence). The CDR3 bases are TGCGCCAGCGGACAGAGAGTCTACAATGAGCAGTTCTTC. Residues: CASGQRVYNEQFF.

This clonotype was recorded a few times. The chain has TRBV4-3 and TRBJ2-2; TRBD1 aligns across 8 bases. The CDR3 runs to 18 residues. From germline, CDR1 is LGHNA and CDR2 YSLEER. Losses at the gene ends were 3 bases for V and 6 bases for J; bases not matched to a gene: 15. CDR3 region: CASSQLGVRTGIPGELFF. In nucleotides, the CDR3 is TGCGCCAGCAGCCAGTTAGGGGTCCGGACAGGGATTCCCGGGGAGCTGTTTTTT.

This clonotype has at least ten counts. The V call is TRBV3-1, the J call TRBJ2-1; D possibly corresponds to TRBD2 (5 bases). CDR1 and CDR2 (germline): LGHDT, YNNKEL (reference sequence). V was trimmed by 2 bases and J by 5 bases, leaving 13 bases between them. CDR3 size: 15 residues. The CDR3 DNA is TGTGCCAGCAGCCAAAATCCGGGGTCTAACAATGAGCAGTTCTTC. Its translation is CASSQNPGSNNEQFF.

This clonotype was counted only a few times. The J gene is TRBJ1-4, the V gene TRBV6-5, with a possible D match to TRBD1 (5 bases). This CDR3 spans 15 amino acids. Trimming took off 7 bases at V and 5 bases at J, with 17 bases between the two ends. Looked up from germline, CDR1 is MNHEY and CDR2 is SVGAGI. DNA for the CDR3: TGTGCCAGCACCAACGTGGGCCAGGGAAATGAAAAACTGTTTTTT. Protein product: CASTNVGQGNEKLFF.

The chain carries TRBV6-1 and TRBJ2-2; D might be TRBD1 (5 bases). This CDR3 is built from 16 residues. The V gene lost 6 bases and the J gene lost 5 bases, with 19 bases spanning the gap. Germline CDR1 and CDR2: MNHNS and SASEGT. In nucleotides, the CDR3 is TGTGCCAGCAGCGACCCTAGGCAGGGCCTGACCGGGGAGCTGTTTTTT. Its translation is CASSDPRQGLTGELFF.

There are a few counts of this clonotype. The J gene is TRBJ2-1, the V gene TRBV23-1; maybe TRBD1 (6 bases). TRBV23-1 is marked as an open reading frame, function uncertain. This CDR3 has 17 residues. V lost 4 bases and J 6 bases, leaving 22 bases between the germline ends. The CDR3, as DNA: TGCGCCAGCAGTCTGCGAGGGAACGGGACATTTGGCAATGAGCAGTTCTTC. The encoded protein is CASSLRGNGTFGNEQFF.